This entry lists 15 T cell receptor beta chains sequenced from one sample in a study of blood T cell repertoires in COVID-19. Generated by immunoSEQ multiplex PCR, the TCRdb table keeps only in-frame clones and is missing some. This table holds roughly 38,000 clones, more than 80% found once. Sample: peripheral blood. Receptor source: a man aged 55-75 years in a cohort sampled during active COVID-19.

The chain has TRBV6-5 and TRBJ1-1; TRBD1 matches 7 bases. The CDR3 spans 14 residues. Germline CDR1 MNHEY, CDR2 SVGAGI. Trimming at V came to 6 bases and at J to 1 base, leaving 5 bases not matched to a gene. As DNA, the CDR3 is TGTGCCAGCAGCCCGAACAGGGGGAACACTGAAGCTTTCTTT. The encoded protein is CASSPNRGNTEAFF.

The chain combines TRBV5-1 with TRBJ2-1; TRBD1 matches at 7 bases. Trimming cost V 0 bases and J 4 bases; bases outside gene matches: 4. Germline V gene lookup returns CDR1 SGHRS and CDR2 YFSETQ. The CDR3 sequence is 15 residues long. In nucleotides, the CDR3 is TGCGCCAGCAGCTTGGTCCCGACAGGGTACAATGAGCAGTTCTTC. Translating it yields CASSLVPTGYNEQFF.

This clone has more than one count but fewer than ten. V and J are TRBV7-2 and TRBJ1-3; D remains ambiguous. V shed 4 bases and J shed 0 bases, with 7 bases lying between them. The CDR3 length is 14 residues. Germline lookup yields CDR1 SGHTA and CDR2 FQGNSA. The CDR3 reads CASSWTYSGNTIYF. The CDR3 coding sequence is TGTGCCAGCAGCTGGACTTACTCTGGAAACACCATATATTTT.

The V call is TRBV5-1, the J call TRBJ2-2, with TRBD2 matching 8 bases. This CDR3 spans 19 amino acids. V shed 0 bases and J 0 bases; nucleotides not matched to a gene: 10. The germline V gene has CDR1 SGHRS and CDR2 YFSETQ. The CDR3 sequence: CASSLEGQRGRANTGELFF. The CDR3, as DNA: TGCGCCAGCAGCTTGGAGGGTCAGCGGGGGAGGGCGAACACCGGGGAGCTGTTTTTT.

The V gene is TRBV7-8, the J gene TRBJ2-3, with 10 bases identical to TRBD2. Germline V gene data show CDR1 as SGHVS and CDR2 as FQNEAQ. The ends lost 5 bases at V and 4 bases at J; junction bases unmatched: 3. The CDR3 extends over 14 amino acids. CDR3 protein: CASSPGLAADTQYF. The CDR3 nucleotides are TGTGCCAGCAGCCCCGGACTAGCGGCAGATACGCAGTATTTT.

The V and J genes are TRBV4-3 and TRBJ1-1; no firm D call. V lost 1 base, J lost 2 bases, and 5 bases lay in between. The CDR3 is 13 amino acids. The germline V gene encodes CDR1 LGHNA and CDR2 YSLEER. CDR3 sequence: CASSQGRNTEAFF. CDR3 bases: TGCGCCAGCAGCCAAGGTCGTAACACTGAAGCTTTCTTT.

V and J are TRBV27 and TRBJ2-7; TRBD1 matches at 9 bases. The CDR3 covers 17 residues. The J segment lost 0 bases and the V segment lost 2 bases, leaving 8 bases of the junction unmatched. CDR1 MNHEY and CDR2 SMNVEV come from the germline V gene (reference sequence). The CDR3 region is CASSLKPGTGTSYEQYF. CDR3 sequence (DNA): TGTGCCAGCAGTTTAAAACCCGGGACAGGGACCTCCTACGAGCAGTACTTC.

The CDR3 region has the DNA TGTGCCAGTAAAGGACTAGCGGGAGGACCCCCTCGTTACAATGAGCAGTTCTTC. Its protein is CASKGLAGGPPRYNEQFF. The rearrangement joins TRBV19 to TRBJ2-1; 14 positions match TRBD2. The CDR3 has 18 amino acids. Germline CDR1 is LNHDA and CDR2 is SQIVND (reference sequence). V shed 7 bases and J 4 bases; nucleotides not matched to a gene: 12. Full variable domain (remainder filled in from reference TRBV19 and TRBJ2-1): DGGITQSPKYLFRKEGQNVTLSCEQNLNHDAMYWYRQDPGQGLRLIYYSQIVNDFQKGDIAEGYSVSREKKESFPLTVTSAQKNPTAFYLCASKGLAGGPPRYNEQFFGPGTRLTVL.

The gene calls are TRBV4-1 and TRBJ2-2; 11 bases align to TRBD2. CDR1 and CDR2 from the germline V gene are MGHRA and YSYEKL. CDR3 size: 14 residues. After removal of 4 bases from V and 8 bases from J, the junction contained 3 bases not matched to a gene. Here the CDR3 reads CASSRRLAGGELFF. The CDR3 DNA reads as TGCGCCAGCAGCCGCCGACTAGCGGGGGGGGAGCTGTTTTTT.

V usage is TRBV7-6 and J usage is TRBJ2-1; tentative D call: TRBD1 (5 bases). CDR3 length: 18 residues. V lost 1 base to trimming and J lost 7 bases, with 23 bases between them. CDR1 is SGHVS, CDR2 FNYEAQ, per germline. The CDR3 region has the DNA TGTGCCAGCAGCTTAGTTGGGCTAGGCACAGGTACTCGGAATGAGCAGTTCTTC. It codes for CASSLVGLGTGTRNEQFF. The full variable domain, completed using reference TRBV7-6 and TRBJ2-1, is GAGVSQSPRYKVTKRGQDVALRCDPISGHVSLYWYRQALGQGPEFLTYFNYEAQQDKSGLPNDRFSAERPEGSISTLTIQRTEQRDSAMYRCASSLVGLGTGTRNEQFFGPGTRLTVL.

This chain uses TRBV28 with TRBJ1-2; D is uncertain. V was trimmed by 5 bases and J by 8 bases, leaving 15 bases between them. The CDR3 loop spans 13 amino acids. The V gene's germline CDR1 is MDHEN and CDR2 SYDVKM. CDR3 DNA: TGTGCCAGCAGTCCAGTTTTTGGGAGCGGCTACACCTTC. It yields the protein CASSPVFGSGYTF.

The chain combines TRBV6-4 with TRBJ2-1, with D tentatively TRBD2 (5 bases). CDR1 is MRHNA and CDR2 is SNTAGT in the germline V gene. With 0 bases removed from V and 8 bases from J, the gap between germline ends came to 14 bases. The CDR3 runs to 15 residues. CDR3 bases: TGTGCCAGCAGTGACTCGTCCCTAGCTATCTATGAGCAGTTCTTC. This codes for CASSDSSLAIYEQFF.

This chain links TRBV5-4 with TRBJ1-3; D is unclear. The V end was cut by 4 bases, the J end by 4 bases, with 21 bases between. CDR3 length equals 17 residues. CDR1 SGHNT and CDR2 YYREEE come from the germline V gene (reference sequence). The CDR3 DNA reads TGTGCCAGCAGCAGCAGCTTGGGCGGGTCCGCCGGAAACACCATATATTTT. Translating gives CASSSSLGGSAGNTIYF.

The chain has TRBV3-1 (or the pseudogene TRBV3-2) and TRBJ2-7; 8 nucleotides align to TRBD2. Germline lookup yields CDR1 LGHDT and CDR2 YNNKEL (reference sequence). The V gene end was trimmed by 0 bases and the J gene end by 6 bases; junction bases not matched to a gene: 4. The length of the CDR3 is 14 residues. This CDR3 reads CASSQDLAGGEQYF. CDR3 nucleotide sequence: TGTGCCAGCAGCCAAGATCTCGCGGGGGGCGAGCAGTACTTC.

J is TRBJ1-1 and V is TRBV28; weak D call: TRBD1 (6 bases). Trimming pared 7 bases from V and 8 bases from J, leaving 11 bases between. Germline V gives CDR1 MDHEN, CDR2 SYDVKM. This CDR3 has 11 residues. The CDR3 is CASKGGREAFF. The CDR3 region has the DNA TGTGCCAGCAAGGGGGGGCGGGAAGCTTTCTTT.